These 11 T cell receptor beta chains were sequenced from one sample in a study of T cells in Graves' hyperthyroidism and ophthalmopathy. TCR beta CDR3 regions were amplified from RNA. The primer set for the first-round RT-PCR of the TCR CDR3 was HTBI. MiXCR, run by TCRdb on the multiplex PCR reads, gives a single entry per CDR3 protein. The sample consists of under 350,000 distinct CDR3 sequences, 15% to 20% of them appearing once. Source material: blood. These receptor sequences come from a woman aged 45-65 years with Graves' hyperthyroidism.

The rearrangement uses TRBV19 and TRBJ2-1, with a possible D match to TRBD2 (6 bases). The CDR3 spans 14 residues. Trimming pared 6 bases from V and 0 bases from J, leaving 9 bases between. Germline assignment: CDR1 LNHDA and CDR2 SQIVND (reference sequence). This CDR3 is CASRAGSSYNEQFF. For the CDR3, the DNA is TGTGCCAGTAGGGCCGGGAGCTCCTACAATGAGCAGTTCTTC.

This clonotype was counted at least ten times. The chain joins TRBV27 to TRBJ1-2, with unresolved D. CDR3 length equals 14 residues. CDR1 MNHEY and CDR2 SMNVEV come from the germline V gene (reference sequence). Trimming cost V 4 bases and J 4 bases, with 13 bases left between them. The DNA for the CDR3 is TGTGCCAGCAGTTCCGAAAGGGTTGGCTATGGCTACACCTTC. Its protein product is CASSSERVGYGYTF.

Many counts were recorded for this clonotype. The chain has TRBV3-1 and TRBJ2-2; possibly TRBD2 for D (5 bases). The CDR3 loop spans 16 amino acids. V was trimmed by 8 bases and J by 0 bases, leaving 16 bases between them. Germline values: CDR1 LGHDT, CDR2 YNNKEL (reference sequence). CDR3 DNA sequence: TGTGCCAGCCTGCCGGGAACGGCGACGAACACCGGGGAGCTGTTTTTT. Its protein product is CASLPGTATNTGELFF.

In its sample, this clonotype was seen many times. The chain employs TRBV28 and TRBJ1-2; the D gene is possibly TRBD1 (6 bases). The CDR3 consists of 13 residues. The germline CDR1 and CDR2 sequences are MDHEN and SYDVKM. The V gene lost 5 bases and the J gene lost 3 bases, with 10 bases spanning the gap. CDR3 loop: CASSRTDYYGYTF. The DNA of the CDR3 is TGTGCCAGCAGTAGGACAGACTACTATGGCTACACCTTC.

A remark on this clonotype: A much larger clone is a single base away; this may be a read error. The chain couples TRBV20-1 to TRBJ1-5; D is undetermined. Trimming cost V 5 bases and J 0 bases, with 8 bases left between them. The CDR3 is 13 amino acids. The germline gives CDR1 DFQATT, CDR2 SNEGSKA (reference sequence). Here the CDR3 DNA reads TGCAGTGCTTTGTCAGATAGCAATCAGCCCCAGCATTTT. It encodes CSALSDSNQPQHF.

At least ten counts were recorded for this clonotype. This chain uses TRBV7-9 with TRBJ2-5; 13 positions match TRBD2. J lost 5 bases, V lost 5 bases, and 2 bases had no gene match. CDR3 length: 14 amino acids. From germline, CDR1 is SEHNR and CDR2 FQNEAQ (reference sequence). The CDR3 loop is CASSLGLAGETQYF. CDR3 DNA: TGTGCCAGCAGCCTGGGACTAGCGGGGGAGACCCAGTACTTC.

This clonotype was found many times. The rearrangement links TRBV28 to TRBJ1-1, with 7 bases fitting TRBD1. V shed 4 bases, J shed 0 bases, and the junction held 2 bases outside the gene matches. Germline V gene lookup returns CDR1 MDHEN and CDR2 SYDVKM. The CDR3 length is 14 residues. The CDR3 reads CASSSGQMNTEAFF. CDR3 coding DNA: TGTGCCAGCAGTTCGGGACAGATGAACACTGAAGCTTTCTTT. Drawing the rest from reference TRBV28 and TRBJ1-1, the complete variable domain is DVKVTQSSRYLVKRTGEKVFLECVQDMDHENMFWYRQDPGLGLRLIYFSYDVKMKEKGDIPEGYSVSREKKERFSLILESASTNQTSMYLCASSSGQMNTEAFFGQGTRLTVV.

This clonotype was seen repeatedly, ten times or more. The J gene is TRBJ2-7, the V gene TRBV5-1; no clear D. Per the germline V gene, CDR1 is SGHRS and CDR2 is YFSETQ. CDR3 size: 13 residues. The germline V and J ends were trimmed by 4 bases and 2 bases, with 10 bases remaining between them. The CDR3 here is CASSLKVTYEQYF. The DNA for the CDR3 is TGCGCCAGCAGCCTTAAGGTCACCTACGAGCAGTACTTC.

This clonotype showed up just a few times. The J gene is TRBJ1-2, the V gene TRBV5-1; tentative D call: TRBD1 (5 bases). The CDR3 has 14 residues. CDR1 and CDR2 from the germline V gene are SGHRS and YFSETQ. V lost 4 bases, J lost 3 bases, and 13 bases lay in between. The CDR3 DNA sequence: TGCGCCAGCAGCGACGACAGCCCCCACTATGGCTACACCTTC. The encoded protein is CASSDDSPHYGYTF.

V usage is TRBV6-1 and J usage is TRBJ2-1, with D perhaps matching TRBD1 or TRBD2 (5 bases each). Germline CDR1 MNHNS, CDR2 SASEGT. Trimming cost V 7 bases and J 7 bases, with 20 bases left between them. The CDR3 totals 15 residues. CDR3: CASTPLGERLNEQFF. CDR3 nucleotide sequence: TGTGCCAGCACCCCTTTGGGGGAGCGTCTGAATGAGCAGTTCTTC.

This clonotype was detected only a few times. J is TRBJ2-6 and V is TRBV6-1; D may be TRBD1 (6 bases). The CDR3 runs 13 residues. CDR1 MNHNS and CDR2 SASEGT come from the germline V gene. Trimming pared 7 bases from V and 4 bases from J, leaving 8 bases between. CDR3 coding DNA: TGTGCCAGCAACAGGGCCGGGGCCAACGTCCTGACTTTC. As protein: CASNRAGANVLTF.